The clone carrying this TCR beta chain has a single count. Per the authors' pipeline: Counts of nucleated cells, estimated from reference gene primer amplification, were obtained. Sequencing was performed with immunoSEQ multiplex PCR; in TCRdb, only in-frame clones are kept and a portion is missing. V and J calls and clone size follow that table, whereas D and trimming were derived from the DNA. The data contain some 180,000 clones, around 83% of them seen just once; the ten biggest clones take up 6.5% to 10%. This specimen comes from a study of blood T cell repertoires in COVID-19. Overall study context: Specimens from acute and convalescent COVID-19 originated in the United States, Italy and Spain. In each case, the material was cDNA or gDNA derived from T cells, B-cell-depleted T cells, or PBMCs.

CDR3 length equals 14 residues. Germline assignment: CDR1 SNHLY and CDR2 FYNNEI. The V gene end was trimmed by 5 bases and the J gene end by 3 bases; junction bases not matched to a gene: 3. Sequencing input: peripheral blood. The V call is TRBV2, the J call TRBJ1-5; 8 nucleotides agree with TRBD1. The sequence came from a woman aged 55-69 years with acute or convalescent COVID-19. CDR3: CASSLDRDNQPQHF. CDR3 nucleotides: TGTGCCAGCAGTTTGGACAGGGACAATCAGCCCCAGCATTTT.